A single sample gave rise to the 21 T cell receptor beta chains below, sequenced in a study of beta chain features in type 1 diabetes. Findings and limits, study-wide: Significant though moderate, a shortening of TCRB CDR3s appeared in all four CD4+ subsets of Type 1 diabetes patients.

Expressed TCRB transcripts were sequenced after all isolated RNA was converted to cDNA. Using immunoSEQ multiplex PCR, the repertoire was profiled, and TCRdb retains in-frame clones only, with some absent. The repertoire holds roughly 290,000 clones, with over 14% as singletons. Their target antigens are unknown. Specimen: naive CD4+ T cells from blood. Every receptor here comes from a man aged 18 to 29 with type 1 diabetes.

The chain carries TRBV18 and TRBJ2-5, with D perhaps matching TRBD2 (5 bases). The CDR3 is 15 amino acids. The germline V gene has CDR1 KGHSH and CDR2 LQKENI. With 4 bases removed from V and 4 bases from J, the gap between germline ends came to 16 bases. CDR3 sequence reads: CASSLHEGPIETQYF. In DNA form, the CDR3 reads TGTGCCAGCTCACTCCATGAGGGTCCGATAGAGACCCAGTACTTC.

The rearrangement links TRBV9 to TRBJ2-2; TRBD2 matches 7 bases. J gave up 0 bases and V 6 bases, and 8 bases lay outside the gene matches. Germline V gene lookup returns CDR1 SGDLS and CDR2 YYNGEE. The CDR3 is 16 residues long. The DNA for the CDR3 is TGTGCCAGCACAGGAGGGACTACCTCGAACACCGGGGAGCTGTTTTTT. Its protein product is CASTGGTTSNTGELFF.

V and J are TRBV7-9 and TRBJ2-5; 15 bases agree with TRBD2. The CDR3 is 17 residues long. The germline CDR1 and CDR2 sequences are SEHNR and FQNEAQ (reference sequence). V lost 5 bases, J lost 1 base, and 5 bases stayed unmatched. CDR3 in amino acids: CASSRGLAGGLQETQYF. The CDR3 DNA reads as TGTGCCAGCAGCCGGGGACTAGCGGGGGGTCTCCAAGAGACCCAGTACTTC. Using reference TRBV7-9 and TRBJ2-5 for the parts outside the CDR3, the full variable domain is DTGVSQNPRHKITKRGQNVTFRCDPISEHNRLYWYRQTLGQGPEFLTYFQNEAQLEKSRLLSDRFSAERPKGSFSTLEIQRTEQGDSAMYLCASSRGLAGGLQETQYFGPGTRLLVL.

The chain links TRBV7-9 to TRBJ2-2, with TRBD1 identical over 9 bases. V lost 6 bases, J lost 5 bases, and 1 base stayed unmatched. The CDR3 runs to 13 residues. Germline CDR1 and CDR2: SEHNR and FQNEAQ (reference sequence). The CDR3 DNA is TGTGCCAGCAGAGGACAGGGGACCGGGGAGCTGTTTTTT. This gives the protein CASRGQGTGELFF.

A few counts support this clone. The chain is built from TRBV5-4 and TRBJ2-7; TRBD1 aligns across 8 bases. This CDR3 is built from 14 residues. Looked up from germline, CDR1 is SGHNT and CDR2 is YYREEE (reference sequence). With 1 base clipped from V and 2 bases from J, the junction kept 2 bases outside the gene matches. The CDR3 protein is CASSLRTGTYEQYF. Written as DNA, the CDR3 is TGTGCCAGCAGCTTGCGGACAGGGACCTACGAGCAGTACTTC.

The CDR3 region is CASSPGTAPYGYTF. The CDR3 DNA sequence: TGTGCCAGCAGCCCCGGGACAGCGCCCTATGGCTACACCTTC. The V and J genes are TRBV11-2 and TRBJ1-2; 7 nucleotides align to TRBD1. The CDR3 spans 14 residues. Germline trimming cut 5 bases from V and 4 bases from J; bases unmatched to any gene: 7. CDR1 is SGHAT, CDR2 FQNNGV, per germline.

This clone was picked up a small number of times. J is TRBJ1-5 and V is TRBV19, with D unresolved. The CDR3 contains 15 residues. V dropped 0 bases and J dropped 5 bases, with 11 bases sitting between them. The V gene's germline CDR1 is LNHDA and CDR2 SQIVND (reference sequence). CDR3 sequence (DNA): TGTGCCAGTAGTATAGATCAAACAGTGTATCAGCCCCAGCATTTT. It yields the protein CASSIDQTVYQPQHF.

The chain links TRBV7-2 to TRBJ2-3, with D unclear. The germline V gene encodes CDR1 SGHTA and CDR2 FQGNSA. Trimming stripped 5 bases from V and 2 bases from J, with 8 bases between. The CDR3 is 13 amino acids. The CDR3 loop reads CASSLYYTDTQYF. DNA of the CDR3: TGTGCCAGCAGCCTGTACTACACAGATACGCAGTATTTT.

This clone turned up a few times. This sequence joins TRBV25-1 and TRBJ1-1, with 7 bases matching TRBD1. The CDR3 is 13 amino acids. Germline V lookup: CDR1 MGHDK, CDR2 SYGVNS. After removal of 7 bases from V and 7 bases from J, the junction contained 9 bases not matched to a gene. The CDR3 DNA is TGTGCCAGCAAGTTGTCAGGGGGAAATGAAGCTTTCTTT. It specifies CASKLSGGNEAFF.

The genes are TRBV28 and TRBJ1-1, with 8 bases aligning to TRBD1. V shed 6 bases, J shed 2 bases, and the junction held 5 bases outside the gene matches. The CDR3 consists of 14 residues. CDR1 and CDR2 from the germline V gene are MDHEN and SYDVKM. Written as DNA, the CDR3 is TGTGCCAGCAGCTCAGGGGGCGCTAACACTGAAGCTTTCTTT. Translation gives CASSSGGANTEAFF.

The rearrangement links TRBV5-4 to TRBJ2-5; 10 bases match TRBD2. This CDR3 comprises 15 residues. Germline CDR1 and CDR2: SGHNT and YYREEE (reference sequence). The trim removed 6 bases at V and 5 bases at J, leaving 10 bases unmatched. The CDR3 sequence: CASTPAGGQYETQYF. The CDR3 DNA is TGTGCCAGCACCCCAGCGGGGGGGCAGTACGAGACCCAGTACTTC.

This chain joins TRBV7-2 and TRBJ2-1; 7 bases match TRBD2. V gave up 5 bases and J gave up 4 bases; unmatched junction bases: 8. The CDR3 length is 15 residues. CDR1 is SGHTA and CDR2 is FQGNSA in the germline V gene. CDR3 DNA sequence: TGTGCCAGCAGCCCCGGGGGGTGGCTGTACAATGAGCAGTTCTTC. Its protein product is CASSPGGWLYNEQFF.

In its sample, this clone was seen a few times. The rearrangement links TRBV11-3 to TRBJ2-3; 8 bases agree with TRBD1. Germline V gene data show CDR1 as SGHNT and CDR2 as YENEEA. Germline trimming cut 5 bases from V and 0 bases from J; bases unmatched to any gene: 4. The CDR3 totals 15 residues. The CDR3: CASSPRQGSTDTQYF. The CDR3 DNA is TGTGCCAGCAGCCCGCGACAGGGGAGCACAGATACGCAGTATTTT.

The chain recombines TRBV4-3 with TRBJ1-1; a weak D match, TRBD1 (5 bases). V lost 1 base and J 6 bases, leaving 12 bases between the germline ends. The germline V gene encodes CDR1 LGHNA and CDR2 YSLEER. The CDR3 has 14 residues. This CDR3 reads CASSQVYRLAEAFF. DNA of the CDR3: TGCGCCAGCAGCCAAGTATACAGGCTCGCTGAAGCTTTCTTT.

There are a few counts of this clone. The V call is TRBV7-2, the J call TRBJ2-3; D remains ambiguous. The CDR3 totals 16 residues. V gave up 5 bases and J gave up 6 bases, with 21 bases separating them. Germline CDR1 SGHTA, CDR2 FQGNSA. DNA of the CDR3: TGTGCCAGCAGCCCGCGGCGGCGCCTTGATGGGGATACGCAGTATTTT. This translates into CASSPRRRLDGDTQYF.

The V and J genes are TRBV7-9 and TRBJ2-7; 8 positions match TRBD1. The CDR3 runs to 15 residues. Germline-derived CDR1 and CDR2 are SEHNR and FQNEAQ (reference sequence). V was pared by 4 bases and J by 0 bases, with 5 bases of the junction left unmatched. In nucleotides, the CDR3 is TGTGCCAGCAGCTACCGGACAGGGAGCTCCTACGAGCAGTACTTC. Translated: CASSYRTGSSYEQYF. Supplemented by reference TRBV7-9 and TRBJ2-7, the full variable domain reads DTGVSQNPRHKITKRGQNVTFRCDPISEHNRLYWYRQTLGQGPEFLTYFQNEAQLEKSRLLSDRFSAERPKGSFSTLEIQRTEQGDSAMYLCASSYRTGSSYEQYFGPGTRLTVT.

This clone was seen only a few times. The chain employs TRBV5-1 and TRBJ1-6; 9 bases are a match to TRBD1. The V and J ends lost 4 bases and 8 bases, in that order; junction bases with no gene match: 13. CDR1 and CDR2 (germline): SGHRS, YFSETQ. The CDR3 extends over 17 amino acids. The CDR3 sequence is CASSLGQGTFYDSPLHF. Written as DNA, the CDR3 is TGCGCCAGCAGCCTCGGACAGGGGACTTTCTACGATTCACCCCTCCACTTT. Together with reference TRBV5-1 and TRBJ1-6, the CDR3 gives the full variable domain: KAGVTQTPRYLIKTRGQQVTLSCSPISGHRSVSWYQQTPGQGLQFLFEYFSETQRNKGNFPGRFSGRQFSNSRSEMNVSTLELGDSALYLCASSLGQGTFYDSPLHFGNGTRLTVT.

This clone has more than one count but fewer than ten. This chain uses TRBV5-1 with TRBJ2-7, with D possibly TRBD1 on 6 matching bases. The length of the CDR3 is 11 residues. The ends were cut back, 4 bases at V and 8 bases at J, with 10 bases in the middle. Per germline, CDR1 SGHRS and CDR2 YFSETQ. The CDR3 nucleotides read TGCGCCAGCAGCGACCAGGGGCAGCAGTACTTC. It codes for CASSDQGQQYF. Complete variable domain (other parts from reference TRBV5-1 and TRBJ2-7): KAGVTQTPRYLIKTRGQQVTLSCSPISGHRSVSWYQQTPGQGLQFLFEYFSETQRNKGNFPGRFSGRQFSNSRSEMNVSTLELGDSALYLCASSDQGQQYFGPGTRLTVT.

This clone was seen more than once but under ten times. The chain joins TRBV9 to TRBJ2-7, with 9 bases matching TRBD1. The CDR3 sequence is 17 residues long. V lost 1 base and J lost 3; bases outside the gene matches: 11. Germline V gives CDR1 SGDLS, CDR2 YYNGEE. CDR3 loop: CASSVCSRGTGNYEQYF. For the CDR3, the DNA is TGTGCCAGCAGCGTATGCTCCCGGGGGACAGGGAACTACGAGCAGTACTTC.

This clone was detected only a few times. This sequence joins TRBV9 and TRBJ2-3; a possible D gene is TRBD2 (5 bases). The V and J ends lost 0 bases and 6 bases respectively, with 11 bases between them. This CDR3 has 14 residues. Per germline, CDR1 SGDLS and CDR2 YYNGEE. Here the CDR3 DNA reads TGTGCCAGCAGCGTAGAGGCAGGCGGGGATACGCAGTATTTT. The encoded protein is CASSVEAGGDTQYF.

This clone was observed a handful of times. J is TRBJ2-3 and V is TRBV2; D is perhaps TRBD2 (5 bases). Trimming shortened V by 4 bases and J by 6 bases, and 17 bases separated the two germline ends. Looked up from germline, CDR1 is SNHLY and CDR2 is FYNNEI. The CDR3 is made up of 15 amino acids. The CDR3 sequence is CASSVSGPVWDTQYF. In DNA form, the CDR3 reads TGTGCCAGCAGTGTCAGCGGCCCAGTGTGGGATACGCAGTATTTT.